This T cell receptor (beta chain) was found in a study of spatial heterogeneity in lung cancer. On the study more broadly: Compared with alpha-chain sequences, beta-chain sequences were consistently detected in greater numbers. Findings of the study overall: Ubiquitous expanded tumor TCRs surfaced in blood more at resection than they did at follow-up.

TCRdb ran MiXCR on the 5' RACE reads and lists one entry per CDR3 protein. Found here are some 50,000 distinct CDR3 sequences, about 11% of them singletons; the top ten hold around 39%. Time point: sample taken at primary tumor resection. Extraction of whole RNA from tumor, nontumor lung or frozen PBMC preceded unsorted sequencing. The cohort: 70 to 75 early-stage, untreated non-small cell lung cancer patients. About this clonotype: Its antigen is not identified.

The V gene's germline CDR1 is DFQATT and CDR2 SNEGSKA (reference sequence). This CDR3 has 15 amino acids. The ends lost 0 bases at V and 4 bases at J; junction bases unmatched: 7. The rearrangement links TRBV20-1 to TRBJ1-2; 8 nucleotides agree with TRBD1. This TCR came from a female donor with early-stage non-small cell lung cancer. This specimen consisted of PBMCs, obtained at surgery. In nucleotides, the CDR3 is TGCAGTGCTAGAGATCGGAGGACAGGGTCCTATGGCTACACCTTC. As protein: CSARDRRTGSYGYTF.